A single sample gave rise to the 19 T cell receptor beta chains below, sequenced in a study of T-cell reconstitution after alpha-beta-depleted transplantation in children. It was with unique molecular identifiers that the TCRbeta library was prepared. TCRdb processed the PCR reads anew with MiXCR; each CDR3 protein has one entry. The sample holds roughly 670,000 distinct CDR3 sequences, 10% to 15% seen once. The sample was PBMCs, taken before TCRalphabeta/CD19-depleted stem cell transplant. The origin of the receptors is a girl aged 2-15 years with congenital amegakaryocytic thrombocytopenia, due to receive a stem cell transplant.

This clonotype was counted many times. The chain has TRBV15 and TRBJ2-1; tentatively, D is TRBD1 or TRBD2 (5 bases each). Looked up from germline, CDR1 is LNHNV and CDR2 is YYDKDF (reference sequence). Between the trimmed V and J ends, which lost 3 bases and 1 base, there was a span of 13 bases. The CDR3 has 16 amino acids. CDR3 nucleotide sequence: TGTGCCACCAGCAGCCCCGGGACGTCTTCCTACAATGAGCAGTTCTTC. This gives the protein CATSSPGTSSYNEQFF.

This chain joins TRBV5-1 and TRBJ2-1; 7 bases are a match to TRBD1. This CDR3 region has 15 residues. Germline loops: CDR1 SGHRS, CDR2 YFSETQ. Trimming took 5 bases from V and 6 from J; bases not matched to a gene: 11. CDR3 sequence: CASSFTGVSTNEQFF. CDR3 in DNA: TGCGCCAGCAGTTTCACAGGGGTTTCCACCAATGAGCAGTTCTTC.

There are many counts of this clonotype. The chain couples TRBV20-1 to TRBJ2-7, with TRBD2 as a possible D gene (6 bases). This CDR3 comprises 14 residues. V was trimmed by 4 bases and J by 3 bases, leaving 16 bases between them. In germline, CDR1 is DFQATT, CDR2 SNEGSKA (reference sequence). The CDR3 DNA is TGCAGTGCTAATCCTAGCGTCAATCTCTACGAGCAGTACTTC. Translation: CSANPSVNLYEQYF.

The chain carries TRBV11-2 and TRBJ2-7; D gene uncertain. The CDR3 has 13 amino acids. Trimming shortened V by 4 bases and J by 0 bases, and 7 bases separated the two germline ends. Germline assignment: CDR1 SGHAT and CDR2 FQNNGV. The CDR3 is CASSSAGSYEQYF. The CDR3 DNA reads TGTGCCAGCAGCTCCGCCGGCTCCTACGAGCAGTACTTC.

This clonotype was picked up many times. The genes are TRBV20-1 and TRBJ2-7, with 8 bases that match TRBD1. CDR1 and CDR2 (germline): DFQATT, SNEGSKA (reference sequence). The CDR3 spans 13 residues. Trimming took 6 bases from V and 4 from J; bases not matched to a gene: 8. The CDR3 region has the DNA TGCAGTGCCGGACAGGGAGGATGGTACGAGCAGTACTTC. This translates into CSAGQGGWYEQYF.

This sequence joins TRBV30 and TRBJ2-1; D gene ambiguous. The CDR3 sequence is 13 residues long. Trimming removed 7 bases from V and 4 bases from J, with 14 bases in between. Per the germline V gene, CDR1 is GTSNPN and CDR2 is SVGIG (reference sequence). CDR3 in DNA: TGTGCCTTGACGGACCTACCTTACAATGAGCAGTTCTTC. Its translation is CALTDLPYNEQFF.

This clonotype has just a few counts. This sequence joins TRBV20-1 and TRBJ2-1, with D unclear. V gave up 0 bases and J gave up 12 bases, with 9 bases separating them. CDR1 and CDR2 (germline): DFQATT, SNEGSKA (reference sequence). The CDR3 runs 11 residues. The CDR3 DNA reads as TGCAGTGCTAGAGACGAGCCTGGGCAGTTCTTC. This sequence encodes CSARDEPGQFF.

This clonotype was observed at least ten times. The V gene is TRBV20-1, the J gene TRBJ2-7, with TRBD2 identical over 8 bases. Germline values: CDR1 DFQATT, CDR2 SNEGSKA (reference sequence). V dropped 2 bases and J dropped 1; count of bases not matched to a gene: 10. This CDR3 comprises 16 residues. CDR3 sequence (DNA): TGCAGTGCTAGACCTATAACCGGGACTAGTTCCTACGAGCAGTACTTC. The encoded protein is CSARPITGTSSYEQYF.

A few counts support this clonotype. V usage is TRBV20-1 and J usage is TRBJ1-6; D perhaps matches TRBD1 (5 bases). Between the trimmed V and J ends, which lost 0 bases and 8 bases, there was a span of 11 bases. Germline V lookup: CDR1 DFQATT, CDR2 SNEGSKA (reference sequence). The CDR3 length is 14 residues. CDR3 sequence (DNA): TGCAGTGCTAGAGATCCTGCGGGGGATTCACCCCTCCACTTT. This translates into CSARDPAGDSPLHF.

The rearrangement links TRBV20-1 to TRBJ2-6; D gene uncertain. V lost 0 bases to trimming and J lost 0 bases, with 9 bases between them. Germline CDR1 is DFQATT and CDR2 is SNEGSKA (reference sequence). CDR3 size: 16 residues. CDR3 protein: CSARDFAGSGANVLTF. The CDR3 DNA sequence: TGCAGTGCTAGAGATTTTGCCGGCTCTGGGGCCAACGTCCTGACTTTC.

Remarks on this clonotype: A much larger clone differs from this one at a single base, so this may be a read error. The rearrangement joins TRBV6-7 to TRBJ2-5, with TRBD1 as a possible D gene (6 bases). TRBV6-7 is marked as an open reading frame, function uncertain. The CDR3 loop spans 13 amino acids. CDR3 region: CASRSGDQETRYF. The CDR3 DNA follows: TGTGCCAGCAGGTCAGGGGACCAAGAGACCCGGTACTTC.

This clonotype has more than one count but fewer than ten. The gene calls are TRBV7-9 and TRBJ2-5, with D perhaps matching TRBD2 (7 bases). V was cut by 2 bases and J by 3 bases, with 13 bases left in between. This CDR3 is built from 15 residues. Germline CDR1 SEHNR, CDR2 FQNEAQ (reference sequence). This CDR3 is CASSLRGALEETQYF. CDR3 DNA sequence: TGTGCCAGCAGCTTACGGGGGGCGCTGGAAGAGACCCAGTACTTC.

This clonotype came up many times. The rearrangement uses TRBV5-1 and TRBJ2-7, with D uncertain. Trimming cost V 0 bases and J 6 bases, with 10 bases left between them. Germline V gives CDR1 SGHRS, CDR2 YFSETQ. The CDR3 spans 13 residues. The CDR3 coding sequence is TGCGCCAGCAGCTTGGGAACGGTGGGCGAGCAGTACTTC. Translation: CASSLGTVGEQYF.

V and J are TRBV3-1 and TRBJ2-1; D not resolved. This CDR3 has 16 amino acids. Per the germline V gene, CDR1 is LGHDT and CDR2 is YNNKEL (reference sequence). V lost 1 base, J lost 6 bases, and 16 bases lay in between. The CDR3 DNA is TGTGCCAGCAGCCAAGGGCCCCCCATGTTTGGCAATGAGCAGTTCTTC. This codes for CASSQGPPMFGNEQFF.

The V and J genes are TRBV3-1 and TRBJ1-3; D uncertain. Germline CDR1 reads LGHDT; CDR2 reads YNNKEL (reference sequence). The CDR3 covers 15 residues. V was shortened by 1 base and J by 0 bases, with 7 bases between the two germline ends. The CDR3 region is CASSQGPASGNTIYF. The CDR3 DNA sequence: TGTGCCAGCAGCCAAGGACCGGCCTCTGGAAACACCATATATTTT.

This clonotype came up many times. V usage is TRBV6-2 or TRBV6-3 and J usage is TRBJ2-1, with D unclear. Germline loops: CDR1 MNHEY, CDR2 SVGEGT. V gave up 2 bases and J gave up 6 bases, with 11 bases separating them. CDR3 length equals 14 residues. The CDR3 nucleotides read TGTGCCAGCAGTTACCTCCTTTTAGGCAATGAGCAGTTCTTC. Amino acid sequence: CASSYLLLGNEQFF.

This clonotype was counted many times. The rearrangement joins TRBV11-1 to TRBJ2-4; TRBD2 aligns across 8 bases. This CDR3 contains 19 residues. Looked up from germline, CDR1 is SGHAT and CDR2 is FQDESV (reference sequence). V was pared by 1 base and J by 2 bases, with 13 bases of the junction left unmatched. This CDR3 reads CASSLGGGSGSTTKNIQYF. The CDR3 DNA is TGTGCCAGCAGCTTAGGAGGCGGAAGCGGGAGTACGACCAAAAACATTCAGTACTTC.

This clonotype was seen more than once but under ten times. The chain has TRBV4-1 and TRBJ2-1; weak D call: TRBD1 (6 bases). There are 15 residues in the CDR3. Germline V CDR1 and CDR2: MGHRA, YSYEKL. The V gene lost 0 bases and the J gene lost 3 bases, with 9 bases spanning the gap. The DNA of the CDR3 is TGCGCCAGCAGCCAAGATTCGACAGGCTACAATGAGCAGTTCTTC. Amino acid sequence: CASSQDSTGYNEQFF.

The chain's CDR3 is CASSWSSSGANVLTF. CDR3 coding DNA: TGTGCCAGCAGTTGGTCCAGCTCTGGGGCCAACGTCCTGACTTTC. The V call is TRBV12-3 or TRBV12-4, the J call TRBJ2-6; no reliable D call. V was shortened by 4 bases and J by 0 bases, with 7 bases between the two germline ends. The length of the CDR3 is 15 residues.